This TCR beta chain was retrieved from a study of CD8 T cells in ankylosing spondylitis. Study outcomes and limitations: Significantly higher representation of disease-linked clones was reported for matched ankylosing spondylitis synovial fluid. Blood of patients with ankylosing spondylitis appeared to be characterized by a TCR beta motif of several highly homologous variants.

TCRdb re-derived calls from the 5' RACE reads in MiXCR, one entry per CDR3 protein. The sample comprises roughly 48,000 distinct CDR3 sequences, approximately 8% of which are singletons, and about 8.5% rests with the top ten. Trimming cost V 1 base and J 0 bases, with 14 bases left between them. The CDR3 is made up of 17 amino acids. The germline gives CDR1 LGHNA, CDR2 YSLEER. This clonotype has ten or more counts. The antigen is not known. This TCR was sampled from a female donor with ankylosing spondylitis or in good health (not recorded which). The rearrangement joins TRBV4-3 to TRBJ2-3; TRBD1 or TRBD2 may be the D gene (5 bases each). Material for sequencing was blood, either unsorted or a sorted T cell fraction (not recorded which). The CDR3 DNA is TGCGCCAGCAGCCAAGGGTCCGGGACCAGAAGCACAGATACGCAGTATTTT. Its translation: CASSQGSGTRSTDTQYF.